What follows are 20 T cell receptor beta chains derived from one specimen sequenced in a study of a mutant IDH1 vaccine in newly diagnosed glioma. The sample's time point: baseline, week 1 (first vaccination visit). As to treatment: pre-vaccination baseline after standard-of-care therapy. Produced via immunoSEQ multiplex PCR; TCRdb's table is partial and in-frame only. The repertoire holds 85,000 to 100,000 clones, with about four fifths as singletons. The sequences come from PBMCs, collected from a glioma patient treated with radiotherapy, temozolomide or both. The receptor source for this set is a woman aged 45 to 65 with glioma.

The V and J genes are TRBV7-9 and TRBJ1-5; unclear D gene. V lost 2 bases and J 3 bases, leaving 8 bases between the germline ends. Germline V gene lookup returns CDR1 SEHNR and CDR2 FQNEAQ (reference sequence). CDR3 length: 14 amino acids. The CDR3 DNA sequence: TGTGCCAGCAGCTTAAGCGAACTCAATCAGCCCCAGCATTTT. As protein: CASSLSELNQPQHF.

This clone has a handful of counts. The genes are TRBV29-1 and TRBJ1-1; D ambiguous. The CDR3 length is 12 residues. V lost 4 bases, J lost 3 bases, and 9 bases lay in between. Germline V gene sequence: CDR1 SQVTM, CDR2 ANQGSEA. CDR3: CSVGGLDTEAFF. The CDR3 nucleotides are TGCAGCGTTGGAGGCCTTGACACTGAAGCTTTCTTT.

The V and J genes are TRBV6-5 and TRBJ1-2; 8 positions agree with TRBD1. Germline loops: CDR1 MNHEY, CDR2 SVGAGI. The V gene end was trimmed by 0 bases and the J gene end by 8 bases; junction bases not matched to a gene: 8. There are 15 residues in the CDR3. The CDR3 nucleotides read TGTGCCAGCAGTTACTCAGCTTCAGGGGGCGCGGGCTACACCTTC. Its protein product is CASSYSASGGAGYTF.

The chain couples TRBV25-1 to TRBJ2-4; 7 bases fit TRBD1. Trimming took 4 bases from V and 2 from J; bases not matched to a gene: 5. Germline V gene lookup returns CDR1 MGHDK and CDR2 SYGVNS. This CDR3 spans 15 amino acids. The CDR3, as DNA: TGTGCCAGCAGTGCCCGGACAGGTTCCAAAAACATTCAGTACTTC. Amino acid sequence: CASSARTGSKNIQYF. The whole variable domain, remainder taken from reference TRBV25-1 and TRBJ2-4, is EADIYQTPRYLVIGTGKKITLECSQTMGHDKMYWYQQDPGMELHLIHYSYGVNSTEKGDLSSESTVSRIRTEHFPLTLESARPSHTSQYLCASSARTGSKNIQYFGAGTRLSVL.

This clone came up a few times. The chain employs TRBV9 and TRBJ1-1; tentative D call: TRBD1 (5 bases). From germline, CDR1 is SGDLS and CDR2 YYNGEE. The CDR3 runs 18 residues. Trimming pared 1 base from V and 6 bases from J, leaving 25 bases between. The CDR3 loop is CASSVSERGGPGRAEAFF. CDR3 DNA sequence: TGTGCCAGCAGCGTATCCGAAAGGGGAGGCCCTGGGCGGGCTGAAGCTTTCTTT.

The genes are TRBV18 and TRBJ1-6; D is possibly TRBD1 (5 bases). The V gene lost 2 bases and the J gene lost 0 bases, with 8 bases spanning the gap. Germline V CDR1 and CDR2: KGHSH, LQKENI. The CDR3 is 16 residues long. The CDR3 sequence: CASSPEGSSYNSPLHF. DNA for the CDR3: TGTGCCAGCTCACCAGAGGGGAGCTCCTATAATTCACCCCTCCACTTT.

The chain's CDR3 is CASSTFLQGEKLFF. For the CDR3, the DNA is TGTGCCAGTAGTACTTTTTTGCAAGGTGAAAAACTGTTTTTT. The genes are TRBV19 and TRBJ1-4; D unclear. The V gene lost 4 bases and the J gene lost 7 bases, with 13 bases spanning the gap. CDR3 size: 14 residues. Germline values: CDR1 LNHDA, CDR2 SQIVND (reference sequence). Using reference TRBV19 and TRBJ1-4 for the parts outside the CDR3, the full variable domain is DGGITQSPKYLFRKEGQNVTLSCEQNLNHDAMYWYRQDPGQGLRLIYYSQIVNDFQKGDIAEGYSVSREKKESFPLTVTSAQKNPTAFYLCASSTFLQGEKLFFGSGTQLSVL.

The V gene is TRBV29-1, the J gene TRBJ1-2; 12 bases agree with TRBD1. CDR1 is SQVTM, CDR2 ANQGSEA, per germline. The CDR3 consists of 12 residues. V lost 7 bases, J lost 7 bases, and 4 bases stayed unmatched. CDR3 sequence: CSGGQGASGYTF. As DNA, the CDR3 is TGCAGCGGGGGACAGGGGGCTAGTGGCTACACCTTC.

This clone appeared a few times. The chain combines TRBV30 with TRBJ2-1; D might be TRBD1 (6 bases). The germline V and J ends were trimmed by 0 bases and 8 bases, with 8 bases remaining between them. The CDR3 length is 12 residues. CDR1 and CDR2 from the germline V gene are GTSNPN and SVGIG (reference sequence). CDR3 sequence reads: CAWSVTGYEQFF. In nucleotides, the CDR3 is TGTGCCTGGAGTGTCACAGGGTATGAGCAGTTCTTC. The variable domain in full, completed from reference TRBV30 and TRBJ2-1, reads SQTIHQWPATLVQPVGSPLSLECTVEGTSNPNLYWYRQAAGRGLQLLFYSVGIGQISSEVPQNLSASRPQDRQFILSSKKLLLSDSGFYLCAWSVTGYEQFFGPGTRLTVL.

The chain recombines TRBV30 with TRBJ2-3; D remains unclear. The CDR3 loop spans 13 amino acids. CDR1 is GTSNPN and CDR2 is SVGIG in the germline V gene (reference sequence). Trimming pared 6 bases from V and 3 bases from J, leaving 13 bases between. Written as DNA, the CDR3 is TGTGCCTGTCTGAAGATGGGGACAGATACGCAGTATTTT. This encodes CACLKMGTDTQYF.

The chain links TRBV27 to TRBJ1-6, with D possibly TRBD1 on 5 matching bases. CDR3 length: 17 residues. Germline V gene lookup returns CDR1 MNHEY and CDR2 SMNVEV (reference sequence). Between the trimmed V and J ends, which lost 0 bases and 8 bases, there was a span of 17 bases. CDR3 sequence reads: CASSLSSGGLSHSPLHF. The CDR3 coding sequence is TGTGCCAGCAGTTTATCGTCGGGGGGATTAAGTCATTCACCCCTCCACTTT.

The chain links TRBV6-6 to TRBJ2-7, with 9 bases lining up with TRBD1. With 10 bases clipped from V and 2 bases from J, the junction kept 6 bases outside the gene matches. The CDR3 length is 13 residues. Germline-derived CDR1 and CDR2 are MNHNY and SVGAGI (reference sequence). CDR3 DNA sequence: TGTGCCATCGCGACAGGGGGAGCCTACGAGCAGTACTTC. It specifies CAIATGGAYEQYF.

The chain employs TRBV7-2 and TRBJ1-1; TRBD1 matches at 7 bases. Unmatched junction bases numbered 7, after V lost 3 bases and J lost 0 bases. Germline CDR1 SGHTA, CDR2 FQGNSA. This CDR3 is built from 16 residues. The CDR3: CASSFQGGRLNTEAFF. The CDR3 region has the DNA TGTGCCAGCAGCTTTCAGGGGGGCAGGTTGAACACTGAAGCTTTCTTT.

J is TRBJ2-7 and V is TRBV9; D gene ambiguous. Germline V gene data show CDR1 as SGDLS and CDR2 as YYNGEE. Trimming took off 0 bases at V and 5 bases at J, with 12 bases between the two ends. The CDR3 is 14 amino acids. The CDR3: CASSVAGQNHEQYF. CDR3 in DNA: TGTGCCAGCAGCGTAGCCGGCCAGAACCACGAGCAGTACTTC.

The chain combines TRBV7-9 with TRBJ1-1, with TRBD1 as a possible D gene (5 bases). Per germline, CDR1 SEHNR and CDR2 FQNEAQ (reference sequence). CDR3 length: 14 amino acids. The V end lost 6 bases, the J end lost 4 bases, and 15 bases lay between the germline ends. CDR3 protein: CASSPLRDGTEAFF. CDR3 nucleotides: TGTGCCAGCAGTCCACTACGGGACGGCACTGAAGCTTTCTTT.

This clone came up once. The chain recombines TRBV27 with TRBJ2-7; 10 bases align to TRBD2. This CDR3 is 15 amino acids long. V gave up 6 bases and J gave up 7 bases; unmatched junction bases: 12. Germline CDR1 reads MNHEY; CDR2 reads SMNVEV (reference sequence). CDR3 sequence reads: CASSRGGLAHGEQYF. CDR3 DNA sequence: TGTGCCAGCAGCCGAGGGGGACTAGCGCATGGTGAGCAGTACTTC.

The chain couples TRBV25-1 to TRBJ1-1; D is undetermined. Trimming removed 4 bases at V and 0 bases at J, with 6 bases between. This CDR3 contains 13 residues. CDR1 is MGHDK, CDR2 SYGVNS, per germline. The CDR3 bases are TGTGCCAGCAGTGCCTATTTGAACACTGAAGCTTTCTTT. Its protein is CASSAYLNTEAFF.

The chain has TRBV30 and TRBJ2-7; no definite D call. The CDR3 is made up of 12 amino acids. Per germline, CDR1 GTSNPN and CDR2 SVGIG (reference sequence). Here the CDR3 reads CALRLSPYEQYF. Written as DNA, the CDR3 is TGTGCTTTGAGGCTATCTCCCTACGAGCAGTACTTC. The full variable domain, completed using reference TRBV30 and TRBJ2-7, is SQTIHQWPATLVQPVGSPLSLECTVEGTSNPNLYWYRQAAGRGLQLLFYSVGIGQISSEVPQNLSASRPQDRQFILSSKKLLLSDSGFYLCALRLSPYEQYFGPGTRLTVT.

The V and J genes are TRBV19 and TRBJ1-3; 8 nucleotides match TRBD1. CDR3 length equals 16 residues. The germline V gene has CDR1 LNHDA and CDR2 SQIVND (reference sequence). V dropped 5 bases and J dropped 0; count of bases not matched to a gene: 6. Here the CDR3 DNA reads TGTGCCAGTAGTCCCCAGGGGGCTCTCTCTGGAAACACCATATATTTT. Translating gives CASSPQGALSGNTIYF.

This chain links TRBV30 with TRBJ1-4; D unresolved. The CDR3 covers 17 residues. V was clipped by 2 bases and J by 6 bases, with 22 bases between them. Germline-derived CDR1 and CDR2 are GTSNPN and SVGIG (reference sequence). The CDR3 sequence is CAWSPDISRGKDEKLFF. Written as DNA, the CDR3 is TGTGCCTGGAGTCCAGACATCAGTCGAGGGAAGGATGAAAAACTGTTTTTT.